This passage covers 27 T cell receptor beta chains from one sample sequenced in a study of cytomegalovirus exposure and HLA in healthy donors. This PCR relied on a set of 60 Vbeta primers and 13 Jbeta primers. Generated by immunoSEQ multiplex PCR, the TCRdb table keeps only in-frame clones and is missing some. The sample lists some 110,000 clones, around three quarters occurring once. Sequencing used PBMCs. All receptors come from a woman younger than 35 in good health and CMV-seropositive.

The chain joins TRBV5-4 to TRBJ2-3; 7 bases fit TRBD2. With 4 bases clipped from V and 4 bases from J, the junction kept 18 bases outside the gene matches. This CDR3 region has 18 residues. CDR1 and CDR2 (germline): SGHNT, YYREEE (reference sequence). CDR3 sequence reads: CASSLDPLGEGVADTQYF. In DNA form, the CDR3 reads TGTGCCAGCAGCCTGGATCCCTTGGGGGAGGGTGTTGCAGATACGCAGTATTTT.

In this sample, this clone turned up a few times. V usage is TRBV15 and J usage is TRBJ2-1; perhaps TRBD2 as D (6 bases). Germline lookup yields CDR1 LNHNV and CDR2 YYDKDF (reference sequence). The V gene lost 0 bases and the J gene lost 6 bases, with 9 bases spanning the gap. The CDR3 runs 14 residues. CDR3 loop: CATSRDFSGNEQFF. The CDR3 DNA is TGTGCCACCAGCAGAGATTTTAGCGGCAATGAGCAGTTCTTC. The variable domain in full, completed from reference TRBV15 and TRBJ2-1, reads DAMVIQNPRYQVTQFGKPVTLSCSQTLNHNVMYWYQQKSSQAPKLLFHYYDKDFNNEADTPDNFQSRRPNTSFCFLDIRSPGLGDTAMYLCATSRDFSGNEQFFGPGTRLTVL.

The chain combines TRBV11-3 with TRBJ1-5; 9 bases align to TRBD1. The CDR3 spans 15 residues. Germline CDR1 SGHNT, CDR2 YENEEA. The trim removed 0 bases at V and 4 bases at J, leaving 1 base unmatched. The CDR3 DNA reads TGTGCCAGCAGCTTAGACGGACAGGGGAATCAGCCCCAGCATTTT. As protein: CASSLDGQGNQPQHF. Complete variable domain (other parts from reference TRBV11-3 and TRBJ1-5): EAGVVQSPRYKIIEKKQPVAFWCNPISGHNTLYWYLQNLGQGPELLIRYENEEAVDDSQLPKDRFSAERLKGVDSTLKIQPAELGDSAVYLCASSLDGQGNQPQHFGDGTRLSIL.

The chain employs TRBV5-1 and TRBJ2-7; 9 bases line up with TRBD1. This CDR3 is 16 amino acids long. CDR1 is SGHRS, CDR2 YFSETQ, per germline. The V and J ends lost 0 bases and 0 bases, in that order; junction bases with no gene match: 4. This chain's CDR3 is CASSLGQGELSYEQYF. The DNA for the CDR3 is TGCGCCAGCAGCTTGGGACAGGGGGAGCTCTCCTACGAGCAGTACTTC.

The chain combines TRBV18 with TRBJ2-3; 8 bases fit TRBD1. The CDR3 contains 18 residues. V gave up 2 bases and J gave up 5 bases; unmatched junction bases: 15. In germline, CDR1 is KGHSH, CDR2 LQKENI. The CDR3, as DNA: TGTGCCAGCTCACCAATCAGGGGGCGGAATAGCGCCATAGATACGCAGTATTTT. Translating gives CASSPIRGRNSAIDTQYF.

This chain connects TRBV2 to TRBJ2-1; TRBD2 agrees at 9 bases. The length of the CDR3 is 14 residues. Germline V CDR1 and CDR2: SNHLY, FYNNEI. V shed 8 bases, J shed 6 bases, and the junction held 8 bases outside the gene matches. The CDR3 region has the DNA TGTGCCAGCCGCCTCGTAGCGGGAGTCAATGAGCAGTTCTTC. Translation gives CASRLVAGVNEQFF.

This clone was counted once. V and J are TRBV7-3 and TRBJ1-2, with 7 bases aligning to TRBD1. The CDR3 runs to 15 residues. Per germline, CDR1 SGHTA and CDR2 FQGTGA. Germline trimming cut 5 bases from V and 4 bases from J; bases unmatched to any gene: 10. The CDR3 spells CASSPGTAPFYGYTF. The CDR3 DNA is TGTGCCAGCAGCCCGGGGACAGCGCCCTTCTATGGCTACACCTTC.

The table lists this clone with a few counts. The J gene is TRBJ2-7, the V gene TRBV15, with 7 bases that match TRBD1. Trimming removed 8 bases from V and 4 bases from J; junction bases left unmatched: 8. CDR1 is LNHNV, CDR2 YYDKDF, per germline (reference sequence). CDR3 length: 13 amino acids. Written as DNA, the CDR3 is TGTGCCACCGAAAAGGGGGCAGGTTACGAGCAGTACTTC. It is translated as CATEKGAGYEQYF.

The chain is built from TRBV28 and TRBJ1-1, with D possibly being TRBD1 (5 bases). Germline V CDR1 and CDR2: MDHEN, SYDVKM. The length of the CDR3 is 12 residues. V dropped 10 bases and J dropped 4 bases, with 13 bases sitting between them. The CDR3 coding sequence is TGTGCCACTCAGCGGGGGGGCACTGAAGCTTTCTTT. It codes for CATQRGGTEAFF.

This chain links TRBV4-1 with TRBJ1-4; D might be TRBD1 (6 bases). CDR1 and CDR2 from the germline V gene are MGHRA and YSYEKL. V lost 1 base to trimming and J lost 6 bases, with 12 bases between them. CDR3 length: 15 residues. The DNA of the CDR3 is TGCGCCAGCAGCCAAGTAGGGGGAGCCCATGAAAAACTGTTTTTT. Translating gives CASSQVGGAHEKLFF.

This clone is a singleton in its sample. The V call is TRBV7-8, the J call TRBJ2-3, with 8 bases matching TRBD2. This CDR3 comprises 15 residues. V trimming: 6 bases; J trimming: 5 bases; junction bases outside the gene matches: 10. The V gene's germline CDR1 is SGHVS and CDR2 FQNEAQ. CDR3 in DNA: TGTGCCAGCAGACGGGGAGCGGGAGTAAGAGATACGCAGTATTTT. Encoded protein: CASRRGAGVRDTQYF.

The chain joins TRBV7-2 to TRBJ2-5; D is ambiguous. V was trimmed by 3 bases and J by 4 bases, leaving 6 bases between them. There are 12 residues in the CDR3. In germline, CDR1 is SGHTA, CDR2 FQGNSA. CDR3 residues: CASSFVAETQYF. The DNA of the CDR3 is TGTGCCAGCAGCTTTGTGGCAGAGACCCAGTACTTC.

This clone has only a few counts. This sequence joins TRBV6-6 and TRBJ1-1; no definite D call. The CDR3 consists of 14 residues. Germline CDR1 is MNHNY and CDR2 is SVGAGI (reference sequence). V gave up 4 bases and J gave up 4 bases, with 13 bases separating them. CDR3 sequence reads: CASSFYSESTEAFF. In nucleotides, the CDR3 is TGTGCCAGCAGTTTCTACAGTGAGTCCACTGAAGCTTTCTTT.

The CDR3 loop reads CASSLRDTQYF. Here the CDR3 DNA reads TGTGCCAGCAGTTTGCGGGATACGCAGTATTTT. J is TRBJ2-3 and V is TRBV28; no clear D gene. CDR1 MDHEN and CDR2 SYDVKM come from the germline V gene. Trimming pared 3 bases from V and 6 bases from J, leaving 4 bases between. The CDR3 is 11 amino acids. The variable domain in full, with the rest retrieved from reference TRBV28 and TRBJ2-3, is DVKVTQSSRYLVKRTGEKVFLECVQDMDHENMFWYRQDPGLGLRLIYFSYDVKMKEKGDIPEGYSVSREKKERFSLILESASTNQTSMYLCASSLRDTQYFGPGTRLTVL.

The rearrangement joins TRBV11-2 to TRBJ2-7; tentatively, D is TRBD1 (6 bases). Deletions cut 5 bases from V and 1 base from J, with 24 bases between. Germline V lookup: CDR1 SGHAT, CDR2 FQNNGV. The CDR3 totals 18 residues. The CDR3 bases are TGTGCCAGCAGCCTATCGTGGGGGCCTGGCTCCGAGTCCTACGAGCAGTACTTC. It specifies CASSLSWGPGSESYEQYF.

J is TRBJ2-2 and V is TRBV21-1; TRBD2, the table's D call, was not compared with the DNA. TRBV21-1 is classified as a pseudogene. This CDR3 is built from 21 residues. CDR3 nucleotides: TGTGCCAGCAGCGCGGGAGGGCTAGCGGGAGAATTAGGAACGGAGACCGGGGAGCTGTTTTTT. This codes for CASSAGGLAGELGTETGELFF.

This sequence joins TRBV2 and TRBJ1-4; unclear D gene. V was pared by 2 bases and J by 5 bases, with 12 bases between. The CDR3 length is 15 residues. Germline V gene lookup returns CDR1 SNHLY and CDR2 FYNNEI. The CDR3 sequence: CASSENEGSNEKLFF. CDR3 bases: TGTGCCAGCAGTGAAAATGAGGGCAGCAATGAAAAACTGTTTTTT. The whole variable domain, remainder taken from reference TRBV2 and TRBJ1-4, is EPEVTQTPSHQVTQMGQEVILRCVPISNHLYFYWYRQILGQKVEFLVSFYNNEISEKSEIFDDQFSVERPDGSNFTLKIRSTKLEDSAMYFCASSENEGSNEKLFFGSGTQLSVL.

J is TRBJ1-2 and V is TRBV19; 7 nucleotides match TRBD1. There are 15 residues in the CDR3. V gave up 6 bases and J gave up 1 base; unmatched junction bases: 8. Germline assignment: CDR1 LNHDA and CDR2 SQIVND (reference sequence). The CDR3 DNA reads TGTGCCAGTAGAATCGGGACAGAGAATAACTATGGCTACACCTTC. Residues: CASRIGTENNYGYTF.

Here the CDR3 DNA reads TGTGCCAGTAGTACTAGACAGGGTGGCTATGGCTACACCTTC. It encodes CASSTRQGGYGYTF. The V gene is TRBV19, the J gene TRBJ1-2; 7 bases fit TRBD1. CDR3 length equals 14 residues. Per the germline V gene, CDR1 is LNHDA and CDR2 is SQIVND (reference sequence). The V segment lost 4 bases and the J segment 4 bases; nucleotides outside the gene matches: 6. The full variable domain, in which reference TRBV19 and TRBJ1-2 provide the parts outside the CDR3, is DGGITQSPKYLFRKEGQNVTLSCEQNLNHDAMYWYRQDPGQGLRLIYYSQIVNDFQKGDIAEGYSVSREKKESFPLTVTSAQKNPTAFYLCASSTRQGGYGYTFGSGTRLTVV.

Remarks on this clone: A junction end diverges from the germline sequence, so it may reflect a read error. The gene calls are TRBV5-4 and TRBJ2-4; unclear D gene. CDR1 is SGHNT and CDR2 is YYREEE in the germline V gene (reference sequence). The CDR3 loop spans 16 amino acids. CDR3 sequence reads: CASSTRDFIAKNMQYF. The DNA of the CDR3 is TGTGCCAGCAGCACCCGTGACTTTATAGCCAAAAACATGCAGTACTTC.

This chain links TRBV6-1 with TRBJ2-6; D is undetermined. This CDR3 has 15 residues. Germline V gene sequence: CDR1 MNHNS, CDR2 SASEGT. Trimming removed 6 bases from V and 0 bases from J, with 9 bases in between. This CDR3 is CASRPWSSGANVLTF. CDR3 nucleotide sequence: TGTGCCAGCAGGCCTTGGAGCTCTGGGGCCAACGTCCTGACTTTC.

The chain couples TRBV5-1 to TRBJ2-3, with D possibly matching TRBD2 (6 bases). The V gene lost 0 bases and the J gene lost 6 bases, with 11 bases spanning the gap. This CDR3 region has 14 residues. Germline V gene lookup returns CDR1 SGHRS and CDR2 YFSETQ. The CDR3 DNA reads as TGCGCCAGCAGCTTGGGACCTGGGGGGGATACGCAGTATTTT. Protein sequence: CASSLGPGGDTQYF.

The genes are TRBV28 and TRBJ1-4; 9 bases agree with TRBD1. The CDR3 totals 14 residues. Germline V gene sequence: CDR1 MDHEN, CDR2 SYDVKM. The V gene end was trimmed by 6 bases and the J gene end by 5 bases; junction bases not matched to a gene: 4. CDR3 sequence: CASSSGQGNEKLFF. In DNA, the CDR3 is TGTGCCAGCAGCTCGGGACAGGGAAATGAAAAACTGTTTTTT. The full variable domain, with the rest looked up from reference TRBV28 and TRBJ1-4, is DVKVTQSSRYLVKRTGEKVFLECVQDMDHENMFWYRQDPGLGLRLIYFSYDVKMKEKGDIPEGYSVSREKKERFSLILESASTNQTSMYLCASSSGQGNEKLFFGSGTQLSVL.

The chain is built from TRBV6-5 and TRBJ1-1; D remains ambiguous. This CDR3 has 11 amino acids. V was shortened by 2 bases and J by 7 bases, with 5 bases between the two germline ends. Germline-derived CDR1 and CDR2 are MNHEY and SVGAGI. The CDR3 nucleotides read TGTGCCAGCAGTTACGGAGTTGAAGCTTTCTTT. Protein sequence: CASSYGVEAFF.

V is TRBV13 and J is TRBJ2-7, with 7 nucleotides matching TRBD1. The CDR3 has 12 residues. Germline V gene lookup returns CDR1 PRHDT and CDR2 FYEKMQ (reference sequence). With 4 bases clipped from V and 4 bases from J, the junction kept 1 base outside the gene matches. This CDR3 is CASSSRGYEQYF. CDR3 sequence (DNA): TGTGCCAGCAGCTCCAGGGGGTACGAGCAGTACTTC.

This clone was detected only a few times. The chain joins TRBV23-1 to TRBJ2-6, with TRBD1 matching 10 bases. TRBV23-1 is assigned to the ORF class and has an uncertain function. The ends lost 0 bases at V and 2 bases at J; junction bases unmatched: 1. The CDR3 runs 17 residues. CDR3 DNA: TGCGCCAGCAGTCAATCCGACAGGGGGCCTGGGGCCAACGTCCTGACTTTC. It translates to CASSQSDRGPGANVLTF.

This clone was seen a single time. This chain connects TRBV28 to TRBJ1-1, with unresolved D. The CDR3 contains 15 residues. V was pared by 7 bases and J by 0 bases, with 15 bases between. The germline V gene encodes CDR1 MDHEN and CDR2 SYDVKM. Written as DNA, the CDR3 is TGTGCCAGCAAGCCAGCGCCAGTTATGAACACTGAAGCTTTCTTT. It codes for CASKPAPVMNTEAFF.